Below, one TCR beta chain is given with its context. The antigen is not known. The CDR3 covers 13 residues. Trimming shortened V by 7 bases and J by 7 bases, and 17 bases separated the two germline ends. Per germline, CDR1 MNHNS and CDR2 SASEGT. Clinical symptoms, serum thyroxine and TRAb, thyroid ultrasound and orbital computed tomography were used for the diagnoses. It was RNA transcripts that yielded the amplified TCR beta CDR3 regions. First-round RT-PCR of the TCR CDR3 relied on the HTBI primer set. TCRdb recomputed calls from the multiplex PCR reads with MiXCR, one row per CDR3 protein. Among approximately 410,000 distinct CDR3 sequences listed, around 15% were seen once. This sample is part of a study of T cells in Graves' hyperthyroidism and ophthalmopathy. Broader study findings: Ophthalmopathy and stable hyperthyroidism were told apart by a 13 V-J model. Most thyroid clonotypes that were expanded above 0.001 also turned up in blood.

The material sequenced was blood. This chain connects TRBV6-1 to TRBJ2-7; maybe TRBD1 (6 bases). The sequence derives from a man between 18 and 35 years old with Graves' ophthalmopathy. The CDR3: CASTVQGSGEQYF. CDR3 nucleotides: TGTGCCAGCACGGTGCAGGGGTCTGGGGAGCAGTACTTC.